This passage covers 21 T cell receptor beta chains from one sample sequenced in a study of regulatory T cells in long-lasting Graves disease. Combining iRepertoire HTBI primers with Arm-PCR of CDR3 regions, the authors built TCR beta libraries. TCRdb analysed the multiplex PCR reads with MiXCR anew, one entry per CDR3 protein. The data contain about 500,000 distinct CDR3 sequences, 9.5% to 15% of them singletons. Noted time point: newly diagnosed GD, antithyroid drugs for less than 3 months. Extracted PBMC RNA gave rise to the TCR library. These data also featured in a second study, about T cells in Graves' hyperthyroidism and ophthalmopathy.

Here the sequenced sample was peripheral blood mononuclear cells (PBMCs), taken at new diagnosis, from a patient treated with antithyroid drugs. The receptors originated from a woman in her twenties or thirties with Graves disease.

This clonotype occurred a few times. The chain combines TRBV29-1 with TRBJ1-5, with a tentative D call TRBD1 (5 bases). CDR1 and CDR2 (germline): SQVTM, ANQGSEA. The CDR3 length is 15 residues. Deletions cut 4 bases from V and 2 bases from J, with 15 bases between. CDR3: CSVGFAGQGNQPQHF. The CDR3 nucleotides read TGCAGCGTTGGATTCGCCGGACAAGGCAATCAGCCCCAGCATTTT.

The chain is built from TRBV5-1 and TRBJ2-5; 11 bases match TRBD2. Germline V gene sequence: CDR1 SGHRS, CDR2 YFSETQ. The length of the CDR3 is 16 residues. V lost 2 bases and J lost 2; bases outside the gene matches: 5. DNA for the CDR3: TGCGCCAGCAGCTTTCAAGGGACTAGCGGACAAGAGACCCAGTACTTC. The encoded protein is CASSFQGTSGQETQYF.

This clonotype was picked up many times. J is TRBJ1-6 and V is TRBV10-2, with 8 bases matching TRBD1. CDR3 length: 14 amino acids. Germline CDR1 reads WSHSY; CDR2 reads SAAADI. The J segment lost 9 bases and the V segment lost 6 bases, leaving 7 bases of the junction unmatched. The DNA for the CDR3 is TGCGCCAGCAGGATGACAGGGGCTATTTCACCCCTCCACTTT. Its protein product is CASRMTGAISPLHF.

This clonotype was seen repeatedly, ten times or more. V usage is TRBV29-1 and J usage is TRBJ2-5, with no clear D. CDR1 and CDR2 (germline): SQVTM, ANQGSEA. V was shortened by 6 bases and J by 2 bases, with 16 bases between the two germline ends. This CDR3 contains 14 residues. In DNA, the CDR3 is TGCAGCGTGAGTTCAGGTTCGGATCAAGAGACCCAGTACTTC. Its protein product is CSVSSGSDQETQYF.

This clonotype came up a few times. This chain connects TRBV6-1 to TRBJ1-1, with a tentative D call TRBD1 (6 bases). Germline lookup yields CDR1 MNHNS and CDR2 SASEGT. The ends were cut back, 5 bases at V and 2 bases at J, with 18 bases in the middle. The CDR3 length is 16 residues. CDR3 sequence (DNA): TGTGCCAGCAGTCGGGCCGGGACAAAAAGAAACACTGAAGCTTTCTTT. Translating gives CASSRAGTKRNTEAFF.

The chain uses TRBV20-1 and TRBJ2-1; D perhaps matches TRBD2 (6 bases). The CDR3 extends over 15 amino acids. Germline values: CDR1 DFQATT, CDR2 SNEGSKA (reference sequence). V lost 3 bases and J 0 bases, leaving 12 bases between the germline ends. CDR3 in amino acids: CSARGWGVSYNEQFF. In DNA, the CDR3 is TGCAGTGCTAGGGGGTGGGGGGTCTCCTACAATGAGCAGTTCTTC.

This clonotype has ten or more counts. Given the absence of the conserved phenylalanine or tryptophan at the CDR3 end, a read error is likely. The chain couples TRBV11-2 to TRBJ2-1; D gene unclear. CDR3 length equals 12 residues. Looked up from germline, CDR1 is SGHAT and CDR2 is FQNNGV. Trimming removed 5 bases at V and 2 bases at J, with 4 bases between. CDR3 DNA: TGTGCCAGCAGCACGGCCTACAATGAGCAGTTCCTC. It yields the protein CASSTAYNEQFL.

The chain recombines TRBV20-1 with TRBJ2-3; D possibly corresponds to TRBD2 (5 bases). Trimming cost V 0 bases and J 2 bases, with 9 bases left between them. The germline V gene encodes CDR1 DFQATT and CDR2 SNEGSKA (reference sequence). This CDR3 is 14 amino acids long. CDR3 nucleotide sequence: TGCAGTGCTAGAGACTGGAGGTTCACAGATACGCAGTATTTT. It encodes CSARDWRFTDTQYF.

The gene calls are TRBV29-1 and TRBJ1-1, with 11 bases lining up with TRBD1. The CDR3 extends over 13 amino acids. The ends lost 4 bases at V and 4 bases at J; junction bases unmatched: 2. Germline CDR1 and CDR2: SQVTM and ANQGSEA. The CDR3 loop reads CSVADRGLTEAFF. Here the CDR3 DNA reads TGCAGCGTTGCGGACAGGGGGCTCACTGAAGCTTTCTTT.

At least ten counts were recorded for this clonotype. The J gene is TRBJ1-6, the V gene TRBV28; 7 nucleotides line up with TRBD1. J gave up 7 bases and V 7 bases, and 10 bases lay outside the gene matches. CDR3 size: 15 residues. The germline V gene has CDR1 MDHEN and CDR2 SYDVKM. The CDR3 protein is CASKPDRVENSPLHF. CDR3 sequence (DNA): TGTGCCAGCAAACCAGACAGGGTCGAGAATTCACCCCTCCACTTT. Using reference TRBV28 and TRBJ1-6 for the parts outside the CDR3, the full variable domain is DVKVTQSSRYLVKRTGEKVFLECVQDMDHENMFWYRQDPGLGLRLIYFSYDVKMKEKGDIPEGYSVSREKKERFSLILESASTNQTSMYLCASKPDRVENSPLHFGNGTRLTVT.

This clonotype was counted at least ten times. The V call is TRBV12-3 or TRBV12-4, the J call TRBJ2-5; unclear D gene. The CDR3 loop spans 13 amino acids. Trimming took off 5 bases at V and 5 bases at J, with 12 bases between the two ends. The CDR3 coding sequence is TGTGCCAGCAGTCCCAGCGTATACGAGACCCAGTACTTC. Encoded protein: CASSPSVYETQYF.

In this sample, this clonotype turned up many times. The V gene is TRBV7-9, the J gene TRBJ1-1, with 10 bases aligning to TRBD1. The ends lost 5 bases at V and 5 bases at J; junction bases unmatched: 5. The CDR3 spans 14 residues. CDR1 and CDR2 from the germline V gene are SEHNR and FQNEAQ (reference sequence). The CDR3 DNA sequence: TGTGCCAGCAGCCCCCGGGACAGGGGAACTGAAGCTTTCTTT. It yields the protein CASSPRDRGTEAFF.

This clonotype was detected many times. The gene calls are TRBV2 and TRBJ1-1; the D gene is possibly TRBD1 (6 bases). The CDR3 loop spans 16 amino acids. CDR1 is SNHLY, CDR2 FYNNEI, per germline. V was cut by 8 bases and J by 4 bases, with 23 bases left in between. The CDR3 sequence is CASFPSLGGHITEAFF. In DNA form, the CDR3 reads TGTGCCAGCTTCCCCTCTCTGGGGGGGCATATCACTGAAGCTTTCTTT.

This clonotype was found many times. The chain uses TRBV28 and TRBJ2-7; 9 bases line up with TRBD2. This CDR3 spans 16 amino acids. The germline CDR1 and CDR2 sequences are MDHEN and SYDVKM. V lost 2 bases, J lost 0 bases, and 5 bases stayed unmatched. CDR3 amino acids: CASSLTSGSFSYEQYF. The CDR3 DNA follows: TGTGCCAGCAGTTTAACTAGCGGGTCGTTCTCCTACGAGCAGTACTTC.

This clonotype was picked up a small number of times. This sequence joins TRBV18 and TRBJ1-2; D is ambiguous. Trimming pared 1 base from V and 6 bases from J, leaving 12 bases between. Germline CDR1 reads KGHSH; CDR2 reads LQKENI. This CDR3 region has 14 residues. CDR3 protein: CASSPRSFGNGYTF. CDR3 nucleotides: TGTGCCAGCTCACCACGCTCGTTTGGGAATGGCTACACCTTC.

This clonotype was counted a few times. This sequence joins TRBV20-1 and TRBJ1-5; D gene ambiguous. The ends were cut back, 0 bases at V and 0 bases at J, with 6 bases in the middle. Germline V gene lookup returns CDR1 DFQATT and CDR2 SNEGSKA (reference sequence). The CDR3 covers 14 residues. CDR3 DNA sequence: TGCAGTGCTAGAGATCCCGTTAGCAATCAGCCCCAGCATTTT. It translates to CSARDPVSNQPQHF.

V usage is TRBV5-1 and J usage is TRBJ2-2; D is unresolved. From germline, CDR1 is SGHRS and CDR2 YFSETQ. V lost 4 bases and J 5 bases, leaving 15 bases between the germline ends. The CDR3 sequence is 15 residues long. The CDR3, as DNA: TGCGCCAGCAGCCCACTCGGGCCGAGGACCGGGGAGCTGTTTTTT. Protein: CASSPLGPRTGELFF.

This clonotype occurred many times. The chain uses TRBV12-5 and TRBJ1-2, with TRBD1 as a possible D gene (6 bases). Germline CDR1 is LGHNT and CDR2 is FRNRAP. The CDR3 length is 14 residues. V was pared by 1 base and J by 4 bases, with 10 bases between. The CDR3 reads CASGLAGASYGYTF. The DNA of the CDR3 is TGTGCTAGTGGTTTGGCAGGGGCGAGCTATGGCTACACCTTC.

This clonotype appeared a few times. The gene calls are TRBV14 and TRBJ2-5; D could derive from TRBD1 or TRBD2 (5 bases each). V lost 8 bases and J 7 bases, leaving 20 bases between the germline ends. The V gene's germline CDR1 is SGHDN and CDR2 FVKESK. This CDR3 region has 14 residues. CDR3 protein: CASGPGTDRGTQYF. The CDR3 bases are TGTGCCAGCGGCCCTGGGACGGATCGCGGGACCCAGTACTTC.

This clonotype was observed a handful of times. V and J are TRBV6-1 and TRBJ2-1; TRBD2 matches 7 bases. The germline CDR1 and CDR2 sequences are MNHNS and SASEGT. The CDR3 length is 15 residues. The junction had 9 bases not matched to a gene; V was cut back by 6 bases and J by 4 bases. The CDR3 loop reads CASSHMAGEYNEQFF. In DNA form, the CDR3 reads TGTGCCAGCAGCCACATGGCGGGGGAATACAATGAGCAGTTCTTC.

Of note for this clonotype: Since no conserved phenylalanine or tryptophan closes the CDR3, a read error is the likely cause. The chain couples TRBV27 to TRBJ1-2; tentatively, D is TRBD1 (5 bases). CDR1 is MNHEY, CDR2 SMNVEV, per germline (reference sequence). The CDR3 has 14 residues. Trimming removed 8 bases from V and 2 bases from J, with 15 bases in between. CDR3 region: CASRRQGSNYGYTS. Written as DNA, the CDR3 is TGTGCCAGCCGGAGGCAGGGCTCCAACTATGGCTACACCTCC.